This TCR beta chain was obtained from a study of blood T cell repertoires in COVID-19. Method: immunoSEQ multiplex PCR; TCRdb's copy keeps in-frame clones and lacks some. The data show about 230,000 clones, around nine tenths seen once. The TCR originated in a woman aged 25 to 39 with acute COVID-19. The specimen sequenced was PBMCs or T cells enriched from blood (not recorded which).

The CDR3 reads CASSYRLAGIDEQFF. As DNA, the CDR3 is TGTGCCAGCAGTTACAGGCTAGCGGGGATTGATGAGCAGTTCTTC. V is TRBV6-5 and J is TRBJ2-1, with 9 bases that match TRBD2. This CDR3 is 15 amino acids long. Germline CDR1 reads MNHEY; CDR2 reads SVGAGI. J was trimmed by 8 bases and V by 2 bases; bases with no gene match: 7.